What follows are 5 T cell receptor beta chains derived from one specimen sequenced in a study of blood T cell repertoires in COVID-19. Clones were sequenced by immunoSEQ multiplex PCR, and TCRdb holds only the in-frame ones, with some missing. The table lists about 260,000 clones, 87% of them singletons. Source material: peripheral blood. The receptors shown here come from a woman between 40 and 50 years old who had recovered from COVID-19.

The genes are TRBV29-1 and TRBJ2-3; 10 positions agree with TRBD2. The CDR3 is made up of 14 amino acids. Trimming at V came to 6 bases and at J to 2 bases, leaving 5 bases not matched to a gene. The germline V gene has CDR1 SQVTM and CDR2 ANQGSEA. For the CDR3, the DNA is TGCAGCGTATTAGCGGGGGGTATCACAGATACGCAGTATTTT. Its translation is CSVLAGGITDTQYF.

This rearrangement joins TRBV7-9 to TRBJ1-2; D not resolved. This CDR3 spans 12 amino acids. Germline loops: CDR1 SEHNR, CDR2 FQNEAQ (reference sequence). V lost 3 bases and J lost 10, with 12 bases in between. The CDR3 here is CASSLSSMTYTF. The DNA of the CDR3 is TGTGCCAGCAGCTTGTCTAGTATGACCTACACCTTC.

The chain combines TRBV29-1 with TRBJ2-1; D is undetermined. The CDR3 contains 12 residues. V was cut by 7 bases and J by 6 bases, with 13 bases left in between. Germline V gene sequence: CDR1 SQVTM, CDR2 ANQGSEA. The CDR3 nucleotides are TGCAGCGCCGGTGGCGGTTCCAATGAGCAGTTCTTC. Amino acids: CSAGGGSNEQFF.

The chain has TRBV6-5 and TRBJ1-1, with no clear D. V lost 2 bases and J 5 bases, leaving 12 bases between the germline ends. In germline, CDR1 is MNHEY, CDR2 SVGAGI. CDR3 length: 14 amino acids. CDR3 in DNA: TGTGCCAGCAGTTACCCCGGATCGGGGACTGAAGCTTTCTTT. Protein: CASSYPGSGTEAFF.

J is TRBJ2-7 and V is TRBV9; D gene uncertain. The CDR3 sequence is 14 residues long. CDR1 SGDLS and CDR2 YYNGEE come from the germline V gene. V was trimmed by 0 bases and J by 0 bases, leaving 7 bases between them. Here the CDR3 DNA reads TGTGCCAGCAGCGTAGGTCCTAACTCCTACGAGCAGTACTTC. Translated, it gives CASSVGPNSYEQYF.